These T cell receptor beta chains were read from a single sample in a study of blood T cell repertoires in COVID-19. The repertoire was sequenced with immunoSEQ multiplex PCR; TCRdb's copy has only in-frame clones and lacks some. The sample contains under 110,000 clones, about 87% of which appear only once. Sequencing was done on a sample of peripheral blood. All receptors derive from a woman aged 30 to 39 with acute or convalescent COVID-19. The CDR3 runs from the conserved cysteine through the conserved F or W. The D gene is left open where the match is weak. Part of the rows lack a size; the others show once, few, many or a class for expanded clones.

d_call	v_call	clone_size	j_call	cdr3_nt	cdr3_aa
-	TRBV5-4	few	TRBJ2-7	TGTGCCAGCAGCAGGGACAACTCCTACGAGCAGTACTTC	CASSRDNSYEQYF
-	TRBV7-3	-	TRBJ2-2	TGTGCCAGCAGCCCGGACTTCACCGGGGAGCTGTTTTTT	CASSPDFTGELFF
TRBD1	TRBV30	-	TRBJ1-2	TGTGCCGGAATGAACAGGGGGTATGGCTACACCTTC	CAGMNRGYGYTF
-	TRBV7-9	-	TRBJ1-4	TGTGCCAGCAGTTTATATGGGGAGGAGAAACTGTTTTTT	CASSLYGEEKLFF
-	TRBV29-1	once	TRBJ1-2	TGCAGCGTTGAATGGCAGTATGGCTACACCTTC	CSVEWQYGYTF
-	TRBV7-8	-	TRBJ2-4	TGTGCCAGCAGCTTAGTGGGTTACGTCAGGGCGGCAAACATTCAGTACTTC	CASSLVGYVRAANIQYF
-	TRBV13	-	TRBJ1-2	TGTGCCAGCAGCTTCGGGCAGGGCGATAGCTATGGCTACACCTTC	CASSFGQGDSYGYTF
TRBD2	TRBV5-1	-	TRBJ2-2	TGCGCCAGCAGCATAGGGACTAGCGTCACCGGGGAGCTGTTTTTT	CASSIGTSVTGELFF
-	TRBV18	-	TRBJ2-2	TGTGCCAGCTCACCACCACGGGACACAGCGAACACCGGGGAGCTGTTTTTT	CASSPPRDTANTGELFF
-	TRBV19	-	TRBJ1-1	TGTGCCAGCCCCTCACAGGGACCAACTATGAACACTGAAGCTTTCTTT	CASPSQGPTMNTEAFF
-	TRBV12-3/TRBV12-4	-	TRBJ1-2	TGTGCCAGCAGTTTGGAGAGGGGCTACACCTTC	CASSLERGYTF
-	TRBV27	-	TRBJ2-7	TGTGCCAGCAGTTTAAGAGGCAGGACTTACGAGCAGTACTTC	CASSLRGRTYEQYF
TRBD1	TRBV5-1	-	TRBJ1-1	TGCGCCAGCTTCCGGGACAGGGCCAACACTGAAGCTTTCTTT	CASFRDRANTEAFF
TRBD2	TRBV6-2/TRBV6-3	-	TRBJ2-3	TGTGCCAGCAGTTACCCTCGTTCTAGCGGGGGGCAGACGCCCCTCACAGATACGCAGTATTTT	CASSYPRSSGGQTPLTDTQYF
-	TRBV12-3/TRBV12-4	-	TRBJ1-1	TGTGCCAGCAGTTTAACCGGGATCGAAGCTTTCTTT	CASSLTGIEAFF
-	TRBV10-1	-	TRBJ1-1	TGCGCCAGCAGTGAGAGGCGGACAGAGAACACTGAAGCTTTCTTT	CASSERRTENTEAFF
-	TRBV30	-	TRBJ1-1	TGTGCCTGGAGCGTACAGGCGACTGAAGCTTTCTTT	CAWSVQATEAFF
-	TRBV9	-	TRBJ2-2	TGTGCCAGCAGCGTAGGAGCGGAGCTGTTTTTT	CASSVGAELFF
-	TRBV27	-	TRBJ2-1	TGTGCCAGCAGGGGGCAGGTCGCCTACAATGAGCAGTTCTTC	CASRGQVAYNEQFF
-	TRBV18	few	TRBJ2-7	TGTGCCAGCTCACCAGACAGCTCCTACGAGCAGTACTTC	CASSPDSSYEQYF
TRBD1	TRBV11-2	once	TRBJ1-2	TGTGCCAGCAGTCGGAGACAGGACAGGGGGCATGGCTACACCTTC	CASSRRQDRGHGYTF
-	TRBV11-3	-	TRBJ1-1	TGTGCCAGCAGCCGGGAGGAGGTTCTGAACACTGAAGCTTTCTTT	CASSREEVLNTEAFF
-	TRBV20-1	-	TRBJ2-3	TGCAGTGCTCTAAGCACAGATACGCAGTATTTT	CSALSTDTQYF
-	TRBV27	once	TRBJ2-1	TGTGCCAGCAGTTTCCAGGGGTACAATGAGCAGTTCTTC	CASSFQGYNEQFF
-	TRBV5-1	-	TRBJ1-2	TGCGCCAGCAGCCGTTTGACAGTGTCATATGGCTACACCTTC	CASSRLTVSYGYTF
-	TRBV11-1	few	TRBJ2-1	TGTGCCAGCAGCGTAGGCCCAGGGTTGATGTACAATGAGCAGTTCTTC	CASSVGPGLMYNEQFF
-	TRBV27	-	TRBJ2-1	TGTGCCAGCAGTTTATCGGGGGGGCTCGCCGGACTAGTGAGTTCTCATGGTGGGCAGTTCTTC	CASSLSGGLAGLVSSHGGQFF
-	TRBV19	-	TRBJ2-1	TGTGCCAGTACCGTTGCCGGCAGGGGCAGCTCCTACAATGAGCAGTTCTTC	CASTVAGRGSSYNEQFF
-	TRBV7-3	-	TRBJ2-2	TGTGCCAGCAGCTTATTGGGGACAATACCGAACACCGGGGAGCTGTTTTTT	CASSLLGTIPNTGELFF